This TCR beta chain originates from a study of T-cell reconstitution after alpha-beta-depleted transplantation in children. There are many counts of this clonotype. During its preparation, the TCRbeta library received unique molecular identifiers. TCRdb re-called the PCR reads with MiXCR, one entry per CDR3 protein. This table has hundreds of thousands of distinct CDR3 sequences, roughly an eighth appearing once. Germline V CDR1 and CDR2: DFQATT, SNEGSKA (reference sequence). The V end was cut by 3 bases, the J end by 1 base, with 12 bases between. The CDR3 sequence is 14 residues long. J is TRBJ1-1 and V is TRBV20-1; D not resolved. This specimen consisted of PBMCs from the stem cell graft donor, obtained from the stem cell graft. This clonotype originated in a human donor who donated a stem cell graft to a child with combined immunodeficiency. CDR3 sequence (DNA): TGCAGTGCTAGTACGCCAACCTCGAACACTGAAGCTTTCTTT. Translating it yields CSASTPTSNTEAFF.